A single TCR beta chain is shown here with its context. Its antigen is still unknown. This may be a read error: a much more frequent sequence differs by one nucleotide. The CDR3 end shows no conserved phenylalanine or tryptophan, and so a read error is likely. These data originate in a study of regulatory T cells in long-lasting Graves disease. Overall study findings and caveats: The number of shared public clonotypes was higher in persistent patients (approximately 3,000) than new patients (about 910).

Stated time point: newly diagnosed GD, antithyroid drugs for less than 3 months. Scientists built the TCR library using RNA that was extracted from PBMCs. TCR beta libraries were built with iRepertoire HTBI primers and Arm-PCR of CDR3 regions. TCRdb passed the multiplex PCR reads through MiXCR, listing each CDR3 protein once. The table lists 200,000 to 250,000 distinct CDR3 sequences, roughly 20% of them singletons. Looked up from germline, CDR1 is SGHTA and CDR2 is FQGNSA. The CDR3 length is 15 residues. Deletions cut 4 bases from V and 3 bases from J, with 15 bases between. The same sample was also studied in work on T cells in Graves' hyperthyroidism and ophthalmopathy.

The material was peripheral blood mononuclear cells (PBMCs), obtained at new diagnosis, from a patient treated with antithyroid drugs. The clonotype originates from a woman in her 30s with Graves disease. J is TRBJ1-1 and V is TRBV7-2; a weak D match, TRBD1 (6 bases). The CDR3 sequence: CASSSETGRYTEAFS. The CDR3, as DNA: TGTGCCAGCAGCTCCGAGACAGGTCGATACACTGAAGCTTTCTCT.